Listed below are T cell receptor beta chains from one sample, sequenced in a study of T cell responses to AZD1222 COVID-19 vaccine. Here immunoSEQ multiplex PCR was the method, and the copy in TCRdb shows in-frame clones only, minus some. The sample lists roughly 130,000 clones, around 90% seen once, with 1.5% in the top ten. The sample was peripheral blood, taken on day 0 of AZD1222 vaccination. These receptors were collected from an adult in good health. Each CDR3 is given without its conserved first and last residue.

TRBV18 ATTLGPEEGYT
TRBV10-3 AISSVPEDTIY
TRBV25-1 ASSEYMGQGHTEAF
TRBV28 ASSPSWDRARGYT
TRBV28 ASIRPGNSNQPQH
TRBV5-4 ASSLEGSGANVLT
TRBV7-9 ASSNPYRVGDGYT
TRBV25-1 ASSDRDRGRQF
TRBV28 ASSLGTGNTEAF
TRBV3-1/TRBV3-2 ASSRLSQGAHGYT
TRBV29-1 SVVGPGFSEQF
TRBV19 ASSTTVGGQPQH
TRBV3-1/TRBV3-2 ASSQFGRLLEQY
TRBV25-1 ASMADSEISGNTIY
TRBV6-2/TRBV6-3 ASSTRTKSSYEQY
TRBV2 ASSEEGGGNQPQH
TRBV19 ASSRTGSGDEQF
TRBV2 ASSDSFGRAEAF
TRBV3-1/TRBV3-2 ASLSGLGTGELF
TRBV5-1 ASSTTADTQY
TRBV5-4 ASKLGGTSGSYEQY
TRBV2 ASSGPTSAGTDTQY
TRBV19 ASSRLVQSSYNEQF
TRBV5-4 ASSLALAGASSYEQY
TRBV5-5 ASSLAIPSTGNTIY
TRBV12-5 ASGFTLRGGSESNQPQH
TRBV5-6 ASSLAKGQTNEKLF
TRBV6-2/TRBV6-3 ASNPQGYNEQF
TRBV30 AWTGGFGGYT
TRBV7-9 ASSLPLGDVYEQY
TRBV7-3 ASSSGQGGYNEQF
TRBV19 ASSLRLFGDQPQH
TRBV6-5 ASSWGRGSNTEAF
TRBV19 ASQKTQDYTGELF
TRBV7-2 ASSLQDKRDTIY
TRBV24-1 ATSDTGRVPGETQY
TRBV6-1 ASSGEGTSRTYEQY
TRBV6-2/TRBV6-3 ASSWQNYGYT
TRBV4-1 VSSQSEGLYNSPLH
TRBV9 ASSVDENYGYT
TRBV4-1 ASSQATGTVYSPLH
TRBV2 ASSAGTGGKEKLF
TRBV3-1/TRBV3-2 ACKLAGNTGELF
TRBV6-5 ASSRVGLGSPLH
TRBV18 ASSPGLPSYEQY
TRBV5-1 ASSLGGMEFGQY
TRBV27 ASSPGTENQPQH
TRBV27 ASSHPTGDYGYT
TRBV2 ASIDRDRNQPQH
TRBV4-3 ASSQGRYIDQPQH
TRBV5-4 ASSFLGPGNGELF
TRBV18 ASATQTATGVRNGYT
TRBV4-1 ASRDTRGRNTEAF
TRBV6-5 ATGRGEVTQY
TRBV27 ASSIGIRQGLRGKLF
TRBV11-2 ASSLGPNREQY
TRBV4-3 ASSQEGLEYSGNTIY